These 11 T cell receptor beta chains came from one sample sequenced in a study of blood T cell repertoires in COVID-19 (dated by TCRdb to the early 2020s). Library method: the immunoSEQ multiplex PCR assay. TCRdb took this table from immuneACCESS and kept in-frame rearrangements with V and J called. Such tables lack part of the clones; where checked against another copy, unresolved V genes explain under half of the gap, and the rest is unexplained. The sample table contains roughly 250,000 clones; only one count was recorded for 75% to 95% of them. The biggest ten clones account for about 1.9% of the sample. The specimen sequenced was PBMCs or T cells enriched from blood (not recorded which). The receptors shown here come from a woman aged 18-29 years who had recovered from COVID-19.

The rearrangement uses TRBV7-9 and TRBJ1-4; unclear D gene. The CDR3 extends over 18 amino acids. The germline V gene has CDR1 SEHNR and CDR2 FQNEAQ (reference sequence). Trimming cost V 5 bases and J 0 bases, with 19 bases left between them. The CDR3 loop is CASSPPISRTTTNEKLFF. The CDR3 DNA is TGTGCCAGCAGCCCCCCGATCTCCCGAACTACAACTAATGAAAAACTGTTTTTT.

This chain links TRBV10-3 with TRBJ1-2; D ambiguous. CDR3 size: 15 residues. Germline lookup yields CDR1 ENHRY and CDR2 SYGVKD. The germline V and J ends were trimmed by 2 bases and 2 bases, with 12 bases remaining between them. CDR3 nucleotide sequence: TGTGCCATCAGTGAGCTACTTTGGGCGAACTATGGCTACACCTTC. Amino acid sequence: CAISELLWANYGYTF.

The chain combines TRBV7-3 with TRBJ2-5; D is unclear. Germline lookup yields CDR1 SGHTA and CDR2 FQGTGA. This CDR3 has 13 residues. With 1 base removed from V and 5 bases from J, the gap between germline ends came to 8 bases. CDR3 in amino acids: CASSLNSRETQYF. The DNA for the CDR3 is TGTGCCAGCAGCTTAAATTCTCGGGAGACCCAGTACTTC. Variable domain in full (rest from reference TRBV7-3 and TRBJ2-5): GAGVSQTPSNKVTEKGKYVELRCDPISGHTALYWYRQSLGQGPEFLIYFQGTGAADDSGLPNDRFFAVRPEGSVSTLKIQRTERGDSAVYLCASSLNSRETQYFGPGTRLLVL.

V is TRBV28 and J is TRBJ1-5, with D uncertain. From germline, CDR1 is MDHEN and CDR2 SYDVKM. Trimming removed 7 bases from V and 2 bases from J, with 9 bases in between. CDR3 size: 13 residues. The CDR3 nucleotides read TGTGCCAGCAAGAGGATGGGCAATCAGCCCCAGCATTTT. As protein: CASKRMGNQPQHF.

This clone was seen only once. The chain combines TRBV18 with TRBJ1-2; 9 bases agree with TRBD1. The CDR3 has 14 amino acids. After removal of 4 bases from V and 6 bases from J, the junction contained 6 bases not matched to a gene. Germline-derived CDR1 and CDR2 are KGHSH and LQKENI. Here the CDR3 reads CASSLRTGVNGYTF. The CDR3 bases are TGTGCCAGCTCACTACGGACAGGGGTTAATGGCTACACCTTC.

Details on this clone: Germline is not matched at one junction end, which may reflect a read error. The J gene is TRBJ2-1, the V gene TRBV6-5, with TRBD2 as a possible D gene (6 bases). Germline V lookup: CDR1 MNHEY, CDR2 SVGAGI. This CDR3 is 13 amino acids long. CDR3 residues: CASAPLVAGILIF. The CDR3, as DNA: TGTGCCAGTGCCCCCCTGGTTGCGGGGATCTTGATCTTC.

V is TRBV5-1 and J is TRBJ2-1; 9 bases agree with TRBD2. The CDR3 is 16 residues long. Germline V CDR1 and CDR2: SGHRS, YFSETQ. The V and J ends lost 2 bases and 9 bases, in that order; junction bases with no gene match: 12. The CDR3 DNA is TGCGCCAGCAGCTTACCGGGACTAGCCGGAATTGGTGAGCAGTTCTTC. It encodes CASSLPGLAGIGEQFF. The variable domain in full, with the rest retrieved from reference TRBV5-1 and TRBJ2-1, is KAGVTQTPRYLIKTRGQQVTLSCSPISGHRSVSWYQQTPGQGLQFLFEYFSETQRNKGNFPGRFSGRQFSNSRSEMNVSTLELGDSALYLCASSLPGLAGIGEQFFGPGTRLTVL.

This chain links TRBV27 with TRBJ2-7, with 11 nucleotides matching TRBD1. The germline gives CDR1 MNHEY, CDR2 SMNVEV (reference sequence). The CDR3 consists of 17 residues. Trimming removed 5 bases from V and 3 bases from J; junction bases left unmatched: 12. As DNA, the CDR3 is TGTGCCAGCAGTCCCCGGCCTGGACAGGGGGCTTTCTACGAGCAGTACTTC. This sequence encodes CASSPRPGQGAFYEQYF.

The chain combines TRBV5-1 with TRBJ2-5; D might be TRBD2 (6 bases). CDR3 length: 14 amino acids. Germline CDR1 SGHRS, CDR2 YFSETQ. The V gene lost 4 bases and the J gene lost 5 bases, with 15 bases spanning the gap. The CDR3 loop reads CASSPGGGSETQYF. The CDR3 DNA reads as TGCGCCAGCAGCCCTGGCGGAGGGTCTGAGACCCAGTACTTC. The whole variable domain, remainder taken from reference TRBV5-1 and TRBJ2-5, is KAGVTQTPRYLIKTRGQQVTLSCSPISGHRSVSWYQQTPGQGLQFLFEYFSETQRNKGNFPGRFSGRQFSNSRSEMNVSTLELGDSALYLCASSPGGGSETQYFGPGTRLLVL.

The chain joins TRBV6-5 to TRBJ1-3; 7 nucleotides agree with TRBD1. V trimming: 6 bases; J trimming: 0 bases; junction bases outside the gene matches: 5. Germline V CDR1 and CDR2: MNHEY, SVGAGI. The CDR3 totals 15 residues. In nucleotides, the CDR3 is TGTGCCAGCAGCCCGGACAGGCCCTCTGGAAACACCATATATTTT. It yields the protein CASSPDRPSGNTIYF.

This rearrangement joins TRBV7-2 to TRBJ2-1; 8 nucleotides agree with TRBD2. V dropped 5 bases and J dropped 10; count of bases not matched to a gene: 10. Germline V gene lookup returns CDR1 SGHTA and CDR2 FQGNSA. There are 14 residues in the CDR3. The CDR3 loop reads CASSPTRGGGEQFF. The CDR3 DNA is TGTGCCAGCAGCCCAACCCGGGGCGGGGGGGAGCAGTTCTTC.